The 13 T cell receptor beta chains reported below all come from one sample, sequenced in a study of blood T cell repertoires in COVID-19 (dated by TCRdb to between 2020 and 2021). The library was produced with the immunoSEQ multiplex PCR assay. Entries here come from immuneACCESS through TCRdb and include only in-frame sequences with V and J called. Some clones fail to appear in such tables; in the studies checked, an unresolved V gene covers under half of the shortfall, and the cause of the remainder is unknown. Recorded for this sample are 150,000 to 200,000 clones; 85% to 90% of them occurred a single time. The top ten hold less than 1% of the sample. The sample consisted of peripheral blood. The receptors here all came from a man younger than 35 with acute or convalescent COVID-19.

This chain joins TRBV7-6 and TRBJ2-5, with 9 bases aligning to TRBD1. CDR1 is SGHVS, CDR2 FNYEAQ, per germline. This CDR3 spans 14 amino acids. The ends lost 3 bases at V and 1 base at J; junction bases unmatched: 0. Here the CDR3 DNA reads TGTGCCAGCAGCTTGACAGGGGGCCAAGAGACCCAGTACTTC. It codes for CASSLTGGQETQYF.

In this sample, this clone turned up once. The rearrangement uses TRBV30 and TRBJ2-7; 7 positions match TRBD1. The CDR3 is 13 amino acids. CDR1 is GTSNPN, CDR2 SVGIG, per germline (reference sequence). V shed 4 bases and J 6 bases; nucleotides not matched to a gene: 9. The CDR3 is CAWKGAGSLEQYF. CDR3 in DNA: TGTGCCTGGAAGGGGGCAGGGTCACTCGAGCAGTACTTC.

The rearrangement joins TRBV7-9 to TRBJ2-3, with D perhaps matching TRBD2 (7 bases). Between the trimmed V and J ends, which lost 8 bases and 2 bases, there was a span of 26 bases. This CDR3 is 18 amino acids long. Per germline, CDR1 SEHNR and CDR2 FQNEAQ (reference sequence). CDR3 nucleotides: TGTGCCAGCCGCACCGGTCGGGAGGTCGGGGGGCCCACAGATACGCAGTATTTT. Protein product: CASRTGREVGGPTDTQYF.

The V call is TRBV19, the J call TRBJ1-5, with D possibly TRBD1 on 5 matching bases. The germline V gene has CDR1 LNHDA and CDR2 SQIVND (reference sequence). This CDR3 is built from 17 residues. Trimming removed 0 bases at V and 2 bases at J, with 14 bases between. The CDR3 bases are TGTGCCAGTAGTATAGACCCCCCAGGGAATGGCAATCAGCCCCAGCATTTT. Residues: CASSIDPPGNGNQPQHF.

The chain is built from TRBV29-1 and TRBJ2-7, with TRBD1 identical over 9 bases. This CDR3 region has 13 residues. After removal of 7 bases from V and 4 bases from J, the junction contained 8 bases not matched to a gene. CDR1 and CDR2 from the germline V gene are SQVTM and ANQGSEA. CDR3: CSARTGAGYEQYF. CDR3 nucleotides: TGCAGCGCCAGGACAGGGGCCGGATACGAGCAGTACTTC.

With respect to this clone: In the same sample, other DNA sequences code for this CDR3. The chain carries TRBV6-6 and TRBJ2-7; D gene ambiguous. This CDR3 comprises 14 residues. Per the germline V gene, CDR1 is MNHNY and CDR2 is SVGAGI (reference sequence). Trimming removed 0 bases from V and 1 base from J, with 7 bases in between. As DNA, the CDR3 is TGTGCCAGCAGTTACTCCGGCGGATCCTACGAGCAGTACTTC. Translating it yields CASSYSGGSYEQYF.

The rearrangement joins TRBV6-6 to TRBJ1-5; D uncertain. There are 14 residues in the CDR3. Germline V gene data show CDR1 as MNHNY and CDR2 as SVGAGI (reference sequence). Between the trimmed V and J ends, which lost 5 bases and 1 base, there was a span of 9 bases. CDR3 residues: CASSTGKSNQPQHF. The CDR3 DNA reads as TGTGCCAGCAGTACCGGGAAAAGCAATCAGCCCCAGCATTTT.

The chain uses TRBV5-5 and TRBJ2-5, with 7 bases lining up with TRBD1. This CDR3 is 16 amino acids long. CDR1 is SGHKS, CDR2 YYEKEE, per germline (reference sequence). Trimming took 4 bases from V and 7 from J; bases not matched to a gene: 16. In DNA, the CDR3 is TGTGCCAGCAGCGCTACAGGGGACGGCCTGAGTGGGACCCAGTACTTC. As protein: CASSATGDGLSGTQYF.

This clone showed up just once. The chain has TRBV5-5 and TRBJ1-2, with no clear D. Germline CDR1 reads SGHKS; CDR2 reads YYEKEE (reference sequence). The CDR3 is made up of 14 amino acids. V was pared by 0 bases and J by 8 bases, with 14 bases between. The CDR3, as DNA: TGTGCCAGCAGCTTGGACGGACGGGCGGGAGGCTACACCTTC. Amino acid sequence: CASSLDGRAGGYTF. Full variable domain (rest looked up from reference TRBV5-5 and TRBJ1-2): DAGVTQSPTHLIKTRGQQVTLRCSPISGHKSVSWYQQVLGQGPQFIFQYYEKEERGRGNFPDRFSARQFPNYSSELNVNALLLGDSALYLCASSLDGRAGGYTFGSGTRLTVV.

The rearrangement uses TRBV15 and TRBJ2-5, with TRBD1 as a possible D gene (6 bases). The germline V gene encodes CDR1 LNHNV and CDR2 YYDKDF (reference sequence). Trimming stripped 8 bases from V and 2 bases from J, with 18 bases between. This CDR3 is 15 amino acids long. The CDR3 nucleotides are TGTGCCACCGGGGGCAGGGGTATAGGTCAAGAGACCCAGTACTTC. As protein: CATGGRGIGQETQYF.

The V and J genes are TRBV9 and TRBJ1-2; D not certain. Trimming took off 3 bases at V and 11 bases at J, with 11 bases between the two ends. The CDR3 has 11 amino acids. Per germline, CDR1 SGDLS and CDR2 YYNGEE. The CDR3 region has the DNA TGTGCCAGCAGCGCACGGGGTTGGTACACCTTC. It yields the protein CASSARGWYTF. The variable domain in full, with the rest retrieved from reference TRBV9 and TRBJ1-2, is DSGVTQTPKHLITATGQRVTLRCSPRSGDLSVYWYQQSLDQGLQFLIQYYNGEERAKGNILERFSAQQFPDLHSELNLSSLELGDSALYFCASSARGWYTFGSGTRLTVV.

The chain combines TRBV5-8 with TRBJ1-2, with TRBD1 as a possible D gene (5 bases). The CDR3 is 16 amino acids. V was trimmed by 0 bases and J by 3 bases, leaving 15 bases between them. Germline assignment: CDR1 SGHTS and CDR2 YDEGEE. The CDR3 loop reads CASSLERAGSYYGYTF. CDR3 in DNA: TGTGCCAGCAGCTTGGAGCGGGCAGGGAGCTACTATGGCTACACCTTC.

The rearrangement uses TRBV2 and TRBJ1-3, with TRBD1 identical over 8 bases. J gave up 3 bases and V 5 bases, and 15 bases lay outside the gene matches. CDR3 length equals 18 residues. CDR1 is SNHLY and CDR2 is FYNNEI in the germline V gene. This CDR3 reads CASSTSPGQGEDGNTIYF. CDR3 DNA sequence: TGTGCCAGCAGTACATCTCCCGGACAGGGAGAGGATGGAAACACCATATATTTT.